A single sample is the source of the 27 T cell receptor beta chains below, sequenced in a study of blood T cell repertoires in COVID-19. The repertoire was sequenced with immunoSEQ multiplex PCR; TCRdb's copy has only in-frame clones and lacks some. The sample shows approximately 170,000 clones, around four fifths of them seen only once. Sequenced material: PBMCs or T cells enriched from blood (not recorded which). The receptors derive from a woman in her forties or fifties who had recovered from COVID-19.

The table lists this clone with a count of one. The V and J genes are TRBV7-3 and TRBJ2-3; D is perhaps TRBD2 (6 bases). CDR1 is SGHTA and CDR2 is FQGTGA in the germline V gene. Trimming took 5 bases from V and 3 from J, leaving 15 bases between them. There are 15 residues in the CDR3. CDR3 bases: TGTGCCAGCAGCGGTTCGGTCGGGGGAACAGATACGCAGTATTTT. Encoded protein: CASSGSVGGTDTQYF. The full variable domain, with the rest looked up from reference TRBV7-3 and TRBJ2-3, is GAGVSQTPSNKVTEKGKYVELRCDPISGHTALYWYRQSLGQGPEFLIYFQGTGAADDSGLPNDRFFAVRPEGSVSTLKIQRTERGDSAVYLCASSGSVGGTDTQYFGPGTRLTVL.

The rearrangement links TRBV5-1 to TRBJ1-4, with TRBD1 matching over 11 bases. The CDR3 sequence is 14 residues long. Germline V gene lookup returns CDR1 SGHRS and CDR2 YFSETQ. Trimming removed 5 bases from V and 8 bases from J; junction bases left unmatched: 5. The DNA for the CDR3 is TGCGCCAGCAGACGGGGGACAGGGGGAGAAAAACTGTTTTTT. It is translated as CASRRGTGGEKLFF.

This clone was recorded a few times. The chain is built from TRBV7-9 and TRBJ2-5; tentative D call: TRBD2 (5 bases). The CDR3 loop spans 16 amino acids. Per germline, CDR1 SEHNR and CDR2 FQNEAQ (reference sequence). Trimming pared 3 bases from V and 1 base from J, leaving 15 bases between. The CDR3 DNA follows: TGTGCCAGCAGCTTTCGCGGGTTTACCCTCCAAGAGACCCAGTACTTC. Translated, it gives CASSFRGFTLQETQYF.

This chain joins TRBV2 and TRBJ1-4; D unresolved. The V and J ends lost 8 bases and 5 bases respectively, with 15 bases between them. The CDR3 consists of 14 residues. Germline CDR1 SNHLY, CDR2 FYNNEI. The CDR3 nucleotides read TGTGCCAGCGTTAGGACGGAGGGAAATGAAAAACTGTTTTTT. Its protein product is CASVRTEGNEKLFF.

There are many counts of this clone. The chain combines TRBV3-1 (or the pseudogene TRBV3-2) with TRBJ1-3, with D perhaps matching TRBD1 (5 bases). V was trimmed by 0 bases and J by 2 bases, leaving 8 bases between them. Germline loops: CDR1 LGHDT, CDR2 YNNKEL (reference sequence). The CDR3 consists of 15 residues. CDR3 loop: CASSQEPGTGNTIYF. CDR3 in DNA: TGTGCCAGCAGCCAAGAGCCAGGGACTGGAAACACCATATATTTT.

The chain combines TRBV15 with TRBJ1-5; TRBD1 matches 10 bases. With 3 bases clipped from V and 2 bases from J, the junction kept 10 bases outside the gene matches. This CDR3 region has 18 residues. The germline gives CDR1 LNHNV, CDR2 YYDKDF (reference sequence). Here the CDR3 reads CATSRDSGTGVGNQPQHF. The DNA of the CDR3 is TGTGCCACCAGCAGGGACAGCGGGACAGGGGTGGGCAATCAGCCCCAGCATTTT.

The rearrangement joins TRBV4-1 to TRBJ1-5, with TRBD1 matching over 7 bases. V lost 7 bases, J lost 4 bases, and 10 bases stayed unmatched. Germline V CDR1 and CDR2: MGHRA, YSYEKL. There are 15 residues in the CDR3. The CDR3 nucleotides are TGCGCCAGCACCCAGACAGGGAATTTGAATCAGCCCCAGCATTTT. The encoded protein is CASTQTGNLNQPQHF.

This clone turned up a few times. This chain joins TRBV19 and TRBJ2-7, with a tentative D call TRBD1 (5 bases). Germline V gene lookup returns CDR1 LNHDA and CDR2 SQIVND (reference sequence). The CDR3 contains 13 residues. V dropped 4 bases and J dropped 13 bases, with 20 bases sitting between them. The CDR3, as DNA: TGTGCCAGTAGTAGTCGCGAGCAGGGTCTATTTTACTTC. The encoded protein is CASSSREQGLFYF.

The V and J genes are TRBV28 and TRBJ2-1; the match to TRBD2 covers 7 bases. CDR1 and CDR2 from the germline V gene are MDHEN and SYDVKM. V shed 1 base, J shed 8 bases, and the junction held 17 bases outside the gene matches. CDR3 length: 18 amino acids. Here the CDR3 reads CASSLSLTAGSLSDEQFF. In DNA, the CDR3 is TGTGCCAGCAGTTTATCTCTAACAGCGGGATCTCTCAGCGATGAGCAGTTCTTC.

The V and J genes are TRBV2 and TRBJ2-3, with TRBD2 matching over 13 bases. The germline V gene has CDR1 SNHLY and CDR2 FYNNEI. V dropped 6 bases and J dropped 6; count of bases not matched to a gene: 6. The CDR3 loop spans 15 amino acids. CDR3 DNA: TGTGCCAGCAGGGTCACTAGCGGGGGGGCGGATACGCAGTATTTT. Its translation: CASRVTSGGADTQYF.

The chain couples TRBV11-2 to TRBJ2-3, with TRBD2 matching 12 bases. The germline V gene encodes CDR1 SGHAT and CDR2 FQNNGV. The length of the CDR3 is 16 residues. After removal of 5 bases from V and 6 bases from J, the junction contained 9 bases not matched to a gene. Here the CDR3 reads CASSRITSGRTDTQYF. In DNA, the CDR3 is TGTGCCAGCAGCCGTATAACTAGCGGGAGGACCGATACGCAGTATTTT.

CDR3 DNA sequence: TGTGCCAGCACCTCAGGGTTCTCCTACGAGCAGTACTTC. Its protein product is CASTSGFSYEQYF. The chain uses TRBV6-5 and TRBJ2-7, with D maybe TRBD1 (5 bases). Between the trimmed V and J ends, which lost 7 bases and 0 bases, there was a span of 10 bases. The V gene's germline CDR1 is MNHEY and CDR2 SVGAGI. CDR3 length: 13 residues.

As DNA, the CDR3 is TGTGCCAGCAGCTTAGATGAGTCTGTGGGGACAGCTAATAATTCACCCCTCCACTTT. Translated: CASSLDESVGTANNSPLHF. The V gene is TRBV11-2, the J gene TRBJ1-6; the match to TRBD1 covers 7 bases. The ends lost 0 bases at V and 5 bases at J; junction bases unmatched: 13. The CDR3 loop spans 19 amino acids. Germline-derived CDR1 and CDR2 are SGHAT and FQNNGV.

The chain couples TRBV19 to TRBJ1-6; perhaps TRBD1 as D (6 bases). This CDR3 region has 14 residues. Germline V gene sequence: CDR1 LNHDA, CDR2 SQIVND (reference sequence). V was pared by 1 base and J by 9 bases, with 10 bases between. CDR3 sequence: CASSIGGGPSPLHF. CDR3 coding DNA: TGTGCCAGTAGTATAGGGGGGGGCCCTTCACCCCTCCACTTT. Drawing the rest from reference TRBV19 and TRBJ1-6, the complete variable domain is DGGITQSPKYLFRKEGQNVTLSCEQNLNHDAMYWYRQDPGQGLRLIYYSQIVNDFQKGDIAEGYSVSREKKESFPLTVTSAQKNPTAFYLCASSIGGGPSPLHFGNGTRLTVT.

The CDR3 spells CARRGHIHSPLHF. Written as DNA, the CDR3 is TGTGCCCGGAGGGGCCATATTCATTCACCCCTCCACTTT. V is TRBV27 and J is TRBJ1-6; TRBD1 might be the D (5 bases). Germline loops: CDR1 MNHEY, CDR2 SMNVEV (reference sequence). CDR3 size: 13 residues. V was cut by 11 bases and J by 8 bases, with 16 bases left in between.

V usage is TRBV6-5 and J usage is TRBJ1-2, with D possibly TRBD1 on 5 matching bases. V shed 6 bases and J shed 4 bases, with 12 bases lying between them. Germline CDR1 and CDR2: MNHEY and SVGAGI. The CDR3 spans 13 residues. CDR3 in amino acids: CASRNPGSYGYTF. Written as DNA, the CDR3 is TGTGCCAGCAGAAATCCAGGGTCCTATGGCTACACCTTC.

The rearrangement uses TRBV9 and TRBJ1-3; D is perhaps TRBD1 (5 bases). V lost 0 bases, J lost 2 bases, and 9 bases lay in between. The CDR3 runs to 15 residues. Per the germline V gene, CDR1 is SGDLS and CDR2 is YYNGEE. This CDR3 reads CASSVAGIAGNTIYF. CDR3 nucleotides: TGTGCCAGCAGCGTAGCAGGGATTGCTGGAAACACCATATATTTT.

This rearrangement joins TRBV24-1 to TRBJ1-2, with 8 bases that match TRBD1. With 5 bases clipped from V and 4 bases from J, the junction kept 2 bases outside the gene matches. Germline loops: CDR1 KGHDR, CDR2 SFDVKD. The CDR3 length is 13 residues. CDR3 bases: TGTGCCACCAGTGCCGGGACAGGCTATGGCTACACCTTC. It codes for CATSAGTGYGYTF.

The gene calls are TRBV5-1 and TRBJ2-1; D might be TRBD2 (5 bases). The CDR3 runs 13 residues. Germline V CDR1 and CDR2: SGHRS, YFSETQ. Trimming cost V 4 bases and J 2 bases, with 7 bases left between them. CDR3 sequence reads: CASSTGAYNEQFF. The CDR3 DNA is TGCGCCAGCAGCACCGGGGCCTACAATGAGCAGTTCTTC. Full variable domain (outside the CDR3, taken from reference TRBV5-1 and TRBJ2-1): KAGVTQTPRYLIKTRGQQVTLSCSPISGHRSVSWYQQTPGQGLQFLFEYFSETQRNKGNFPGRFSGRQFSNSRSEMNVSTLELGDSALYLCASSTGAYNEQFFGPGTRLTVL.

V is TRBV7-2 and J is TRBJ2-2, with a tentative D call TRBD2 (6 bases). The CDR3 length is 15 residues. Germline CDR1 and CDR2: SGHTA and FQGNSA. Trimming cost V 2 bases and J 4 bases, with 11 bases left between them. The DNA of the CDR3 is TGTGCCAGCAGCTTACTAGCGTTGAGCACCGGGGAGCTGTTTTTT. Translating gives CASSLLALSTGELFF.

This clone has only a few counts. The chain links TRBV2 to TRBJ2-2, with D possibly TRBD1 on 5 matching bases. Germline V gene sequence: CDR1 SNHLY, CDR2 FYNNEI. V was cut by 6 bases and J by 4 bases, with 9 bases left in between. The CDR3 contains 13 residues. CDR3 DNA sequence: TGTGCCAGCAGGAAAGGGGTCACCGGGGAGCTGTTTTTT. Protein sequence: CASRKGVTGELFF.

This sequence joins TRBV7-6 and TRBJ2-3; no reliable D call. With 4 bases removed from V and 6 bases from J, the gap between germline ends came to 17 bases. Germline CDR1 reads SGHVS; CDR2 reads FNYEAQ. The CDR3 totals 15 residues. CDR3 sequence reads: CASSSYTMADDTQYF. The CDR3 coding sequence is TGTGCCAGCAGCTCGTATACTATGGCCGACGATACGCAGTATTTT.

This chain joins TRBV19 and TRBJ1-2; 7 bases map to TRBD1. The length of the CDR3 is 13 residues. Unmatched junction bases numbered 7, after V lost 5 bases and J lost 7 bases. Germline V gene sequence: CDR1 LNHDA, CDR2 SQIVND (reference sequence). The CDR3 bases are TGTGCCAGTAGTGACAGGGTCGTTGGTGGCTACACCTTC. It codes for CASSDRVVGGYTF.

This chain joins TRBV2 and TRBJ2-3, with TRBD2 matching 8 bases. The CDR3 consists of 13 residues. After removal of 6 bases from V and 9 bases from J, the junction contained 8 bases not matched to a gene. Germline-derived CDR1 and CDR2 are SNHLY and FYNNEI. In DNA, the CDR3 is TGTGCCAGCAGAGCCTGGACTAGCCCCACGCAGTATTTT. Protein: CASRAWTSPTQYF.

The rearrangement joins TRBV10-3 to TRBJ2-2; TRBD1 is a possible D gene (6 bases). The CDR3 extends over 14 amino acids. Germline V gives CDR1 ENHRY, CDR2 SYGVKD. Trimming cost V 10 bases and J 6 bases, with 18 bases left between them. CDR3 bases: TGTGCCACTAATCAGGCAGGGGTGGCCGGGGAGCTGTTTTTT. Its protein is CATNQAGVAGELFF.

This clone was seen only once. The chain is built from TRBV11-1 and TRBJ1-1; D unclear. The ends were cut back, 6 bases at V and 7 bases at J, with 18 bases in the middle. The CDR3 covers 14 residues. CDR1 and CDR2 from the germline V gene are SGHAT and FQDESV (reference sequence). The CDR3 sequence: CASRFTSDGIEAFF. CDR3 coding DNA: TGTGCCAGCAGGTTTACCTCGGACGGGATTGAAGCTTTCTTT. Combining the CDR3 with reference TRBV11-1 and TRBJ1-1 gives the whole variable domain EAEVAQSPRYKITEKSQAVAFWCDPISGHATLYWYRQILGQGPELLVQFQDESVVDDSQLPKDRFSAERLKGVDSTLKIQPAELGDSAMYLCASRFTSDGIEAFFGQGTRLTVV.

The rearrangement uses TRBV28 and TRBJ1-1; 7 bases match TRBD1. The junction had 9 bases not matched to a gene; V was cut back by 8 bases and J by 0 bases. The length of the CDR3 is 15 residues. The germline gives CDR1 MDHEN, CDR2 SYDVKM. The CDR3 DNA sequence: TGTGCCAGCCTACCGGGGGACAGACTGAACACTGAAGCTTTCTTT. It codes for CASLPGDRLNTEAFF.